This entry concerns a single T cell receptor beta chain. Its target is unknown. TCRdb itself ran the RT-PCR reads through MiXCR, one entry per CDR3 protein. The table lists 500,000 to 600,000 distinct CDR3 sequences, 16% of them singletons. This CDR3 region has 15 residues. Trimming cost V 2 bases and J 1 base, with 12 bases left between them. Germline V gene lookup returns CDR1 WNHNN and CDR2 SYGVQD (reference sequence). These data are taken from a study of response to subunit inactivated influenza vaccine. Study findings and constraints: The authors offered the suggestion that each seasonal influenza vaccination recruits few new T cells.

The chain recombines TRBV10-1 with TRBJ2-7, with D possibly TRBD1 on 6 matching bases. Sequences were derived from CD4+ T cells sorted from PBMCs, sampled around 25 months after vaccination. This clonotype was sampled from a man aged 45-69 years who received an inactivated influenza vaccine. The DNA for the CDR3 is TGCGCCAGCAGTGAGGGGCAGGGGAGATCCTACGAGCAGTACTTC. Residues: CASSEGQGRSYEQYF.